The 10 T cell receptor beta chains given below trace back to one sample, sequenced in a study of blood T cell repertoires in COVID-19. The data were produced by immunoSEQ multiplex PCR, yet TCRdb's version contains in-frame clones alone and is incomplete. The sample holds fewer than 60,000 clones, roughly 80% seen once. The sample taken for sequencing was peripheral blood. The receptors here all came from a man aged 60 to 69 with acute or convalescent COVID-19.

V gene TRBV7-9 combines with J gene TRBJ1-5; D may be TRBD1 (6 bases). The CDR3 is 16 residues long. From germline, CDR1 is SEHNR and CDR2 FQNEAQ (reference sequence). V was shortened by 4 bases and J by 5 bases, with 18 bases between the two germline ends. In DNA form, the CDR3 reads TGTGCCAGCAGCTCGCCGCTGGGGGCCCGGTATCAGCCCCAGCATTTT. Translation: CASSSPLGARYQPQHF. The full variable domain, in which reference TRBV7-9 and TRBJ1-5 provide the parts outside the CDR3, is DTGVSQNPRHKITKRGQNVTFRCDPISEHNRLYWYRQTLGQGPEFLTYFQNEAQLEKSRLLSDRFSAERPKGSFSTLEIQRTEQGDSAMYLCASSSPLGARYQPQHFGDGTRLSIL.

To note about this clone: At the DNA level, this CDR3 is encoded by other sequences in the same sample as well. The rearrangement links TRBV10-3 to TRBJ2-1; D unresolved. Germline CDR1 is ENHRY and CDR2 is SYGVKD. The CDR3 runs 15 residues. V dropped 2 bases and J dropped 0 bases, with 8 bases sitting between them. CDR3 coding DNA: TGTGCCATCAGTGAGGATAGGAGCTCCTACAATGAGCAGTTCTTC. It translates to CAISEDRSSYNEQFF.

This chain links TRBV5-4 with TRBJ2-3; TRBD2 aligns across 9 bases. The CDR3 spans 18 residues. V lost 0 bases and J lost 2; bases outside the gene matches: 10. Per the germline V gene, CDR1 is SGHNT and CDR2 is YYREEE (reference sequence). CDR3 DNA sequence: TGTGCCAGCAGCTTGGGGGTGGGAGCTAGCGGGGCCACAGATACGCAGTATTTT. It codes for CASSLGVGASGATDTQYF.

The gene calls are TRBV5-1 and TRBJ2-5; 11 nucleotides line up with TRBD1. The CDR3 runs to 15 residues. After removal of 4 bases from V and 2 bases from J, the junction contained 4 bases not matched to a gene. Germline CDR1 SGHRS, CDR2 YFSETQ. The CDR3 here is CASSGGTGGQETQYF. Written as DNA, the CDR3 is TGCGCCAGCAGCGGAGGGACAGGGGGTCAAGAGACCCAGTACTTC.

The CDR3 DNA reads TGCACCAGCAGCCCACCTACAGGGGGCAGCAATCAGCCCCAGCATTTT. It specifies CTSSPPTGGSNQPQHF. The V and J genes are TRBV1 and TRBJ1-5; TRBD1 is the table's D call, not checked against the DNA. TRBV1 is a recognized pseudogene. The CDR3 is 16 amino acids.

The chain couples TRBV10-1 to TRBJ1-2; D is unclear. CDR1 and CDR2 from the germline V gene are WNHNN and SYGVQD (reference sequence). V lost 0 bases and J 5 bases, leaving 10 bases between the germline ends. The CDR3 totals 14 residues. This chain's CDR3 is CASSESGPGYGYTF. CDR3 DNA sequence: TGCGCCAGCAGTGAGTCAGGGCCGGGGTATGGCTACACCTTC.

The genes are TRBV5-1 and TRBJ2-3; D is unresolved. The ends were cut back, 1 base at V and 3 bases at J, with 12 bases in the middle. Looked up from germline, CDR1 is SGHRS and CDR2 is YFSETQ. The length of the CDR3 is 15 residues. The CDR3 spells CASSLNGYPTDTQYF. DNA for the CDR3: TGCGCCAGCAGCTTGAACGGGTATCCGACAGATACGCAGTATTTT. The whole variable domain, filled in from reference TRBV5-1 and TRBJ2-3, reads KAGVTQTPRYLIKTRGQQVTLSCSPISGHRSVSWYQQTPGQGLQFLFEYFSETQRNKGNFPGRFSGRQFSNSRSEMNVSTLELGDSALYLCASSLNGYPTDTQYFGPGTRLTVL.

The V gene is TRBV2, the J gene TRBJ1-4, with D possibly being TRBD1 (5 bases). CDR1 SNHLY and CDR2 FYNNEI come from the germline V gene. The V and J ends lost 1 base and 4 bases respectively, with 10 bases between them. CDR3 length: 15 amino acids. The CDR3 is CASSEGGSINEKLFF. The CDR3 nucleotides are TGTGCCAGCAGTGAAGGGGGCAGTATTAATGAAAAACTGTTTTTT.

The V and J genes are TRBV18 and TRBJ2-3; 10 bases line up with TRBD1. The CDR3 sequence is 14 residues long. V gave up 3 bases and J gave up 4 bases; unmatched junction bases: 1. From germline, CDR1 is KGHSH and CDR2 LQKENI. The CDR3 loop reads CASSPTGGADTQYF. Here the CDR3 DNA reads TGTGCCAGCTCACCGACAGGGGGCGCAGATACGCAGTATTTT.

This rearrangement joins TRBV5-6 to TRBJ2-1; TRBD2 matches at 8 bases. Germline values: CDR1 SGHDT, CDR2 YYEEEE. This CDR3 has 19 amino acids. The J segment lost 5 bases and the V segment lost 1 base, leaving 17 bases of the junction unmatched. The CDR3 reads CASSLWFGGATGIDNEQFF. The CDR3, as DNA: TGTGCCAGCAGCTTGTGGTTCGGGGGGGCGACGGGCATAGACAATGAGCAGTTCTTC.